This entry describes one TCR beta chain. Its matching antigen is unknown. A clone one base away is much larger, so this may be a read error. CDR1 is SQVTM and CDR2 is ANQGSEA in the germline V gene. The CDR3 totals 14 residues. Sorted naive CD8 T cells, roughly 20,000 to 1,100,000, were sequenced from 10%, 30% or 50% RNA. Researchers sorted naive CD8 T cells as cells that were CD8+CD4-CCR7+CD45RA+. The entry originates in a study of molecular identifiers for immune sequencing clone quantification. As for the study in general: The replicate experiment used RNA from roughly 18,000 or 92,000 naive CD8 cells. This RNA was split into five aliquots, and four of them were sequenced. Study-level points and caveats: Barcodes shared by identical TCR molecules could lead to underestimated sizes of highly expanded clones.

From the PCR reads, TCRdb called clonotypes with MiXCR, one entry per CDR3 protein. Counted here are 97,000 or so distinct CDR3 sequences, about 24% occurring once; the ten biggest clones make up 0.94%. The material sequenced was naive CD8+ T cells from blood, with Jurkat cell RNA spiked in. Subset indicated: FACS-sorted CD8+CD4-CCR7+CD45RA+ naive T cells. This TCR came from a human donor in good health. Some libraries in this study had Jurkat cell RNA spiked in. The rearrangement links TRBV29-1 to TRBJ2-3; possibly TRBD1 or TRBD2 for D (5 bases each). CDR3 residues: CSAATEPSTGTQYF. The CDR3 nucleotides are TGCAGCGCCGCGACAGAGCCTAGCACAGGTACGCAGTATTTT.